This TCR beta chain was sequenced during a study of blood T cell repertoires in COVID-19 (dated by TCRdb to 2019 to 2021). Broadly, across the study: Collaborator samples came from the United States, Italy and Spain and covered acute and convalescent phases of COVID-19. The material from the prospective study consisted of cDNA or gDNA derived from T cells, B-cell-depleted T cells, or PBMCs. Samples were obtained from the ongoing ImmuneRACE study (first 160 participants) and from 1,200 or so subjects provided by 6 global collaborators. The repertoires were released in a freely available public database intended as a resource for research on the immune response to SARS-CoV-2. Subjects who had been exposed to COVID-19, were actively infected with it, or had recovered from it provided the deeply sampled blood TCRbeta repertoires that made up the dataset. Where available, HLA class I and class II types were taken from metadata supplied by the sample provider and were not determined by assay-based typing. Sample metadata almost always included a de-identified subject ID, COVID-19 status, age in years and sex. Here is what the overall study found, with its caveats: The amount of clinical and demographic metadata varied by source and participant and was provided uncurated.

TCRbeta CDR3 regions were amplified from genomic DNA using the immunoSEQ Assay, a bias-controlled multiplex PCR. Processing in the source paper ran as follows. The number of nucleated cells in each sample was estimated from the amplification of reference gene primers within the assay. To quantify the absolute abundance of each unique TCRbeta CDR3 rearrangement, sequence reads were collapsed and filtered. For each sample, productive Simpson clonality was calculated by taking the square root of Simpson's diversity index across productive rearrangements. Sourced from immuneACCESS, this table was stored by TCRdb with only in-frame sequences that have V and J called. A share of the clones is absent; for the studies checked, an unresolved V gene accounts for under half, and the remainder has no known explanation. V, J and clone size were drawn from that table, and D and trimming were deduced from the DNA. A total of about 220,000 clones appear in this sample, approximately 80% of them only once. The ten most abundant clones make up 9.5% to 15% of the sample.

The collaborating institutions used their own protocols to collect whole blood in K2EDTA tubes. For TCRbeta analysis, collaborators shipped samples in one of three forms: frozen whole blood, isolated PBMCs, or DNA extracted from either of those sample types. The germline V gene yields MNHEY for CDR1 and SVGAGI for CDR2. V is cut back by 8 bases and J by 7 bases, with 3 bases in the junction unmatched. From the cysteine up to the phenylalanine, the CDR3 has a length of 13 residues. The CDR3 DNA has 39 bases and is translated from base 1. A word on this clone: The antigen it recognizes is unknown. Base qualities are not at hand, and no much larger clone is one base apart.

This receptor was taken from a human donor in a cohort sampled during active COVID-19. The specimen sequenced was peripheral blood. The chain is assembled from TRBV6-5 and TRBJ2-7; TRBD2 aligns with 15 central bases. Here the CDR3 is given as CASGLAGGGEQYF. DNA sequence: TGTGCCAGCGGACTAGCGGGAGGGGGTGAGCAGTACTTC.